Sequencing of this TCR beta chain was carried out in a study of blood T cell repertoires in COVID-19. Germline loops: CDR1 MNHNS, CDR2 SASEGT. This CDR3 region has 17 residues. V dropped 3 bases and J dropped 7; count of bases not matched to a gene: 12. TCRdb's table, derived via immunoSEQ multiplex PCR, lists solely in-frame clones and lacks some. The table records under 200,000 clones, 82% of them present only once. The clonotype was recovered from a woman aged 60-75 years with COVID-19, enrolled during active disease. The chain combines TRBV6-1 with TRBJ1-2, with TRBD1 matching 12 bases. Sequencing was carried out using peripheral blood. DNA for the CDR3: TGTGCCAGCAGTGATTTATCCGGGACAGGGGGCTTCGGTGGCTACACCTTC. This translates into CASSDLSGTGGFGGYTF.